This passage covers 21 T cell receptor beta chains from one sample sequenced in a study of T-cell reconstitution after alpha-beta-depleted transplantation in children. It was with unique molecular identifiers that the TCRbeta library was prepared. TCRdb analysed the PCR reads with MiXCR anew, one entry per CDR3 protein. This table holds about 20,000 distinct CDR3 sequences, under 13% found once. The specimen comprised PBMCs from the stem cell graft donor, sampled from the stem cell graft. The receptors were sampled from a human donor who donated a stem cell graft to a child with chronic granulomatous disease.

This clonotype was seen repeatedly, ten times or more. The chain uses TRBV12-3 or TRBV12-4 and TRBJ2-7; no clear D gene. The CDR3 runs 16 residues. Between the trimmed V and J ends, which lost 5 bases and 2 bases, there was a span of 19 bases. The CDR3, as DNA: TGTGCCAGCAGTGCTTACCTGGCCAACGCGCCCTACGAGCAGTACTTC. It codes for CASSAYLANAPYEQYF.

Many counts were recorded for this clonotype. The chain is built from TRBV6-5 and TRBJ2-7; D gene uncertain. The CDR3 contains 13 residues. Trimming pared 5 bases from V and 2 bases from J, leaving 10 bases between. In germline, CDR1 is MNHEY, CDR2 SVGAGI. The DNA for the CDR3 is TGTGCCAGCAGTCGGCAGGTAACCTACGAGCAGTACTTC. Its protein product is CASSRQVTYEQYF.

In its sample, this clonotype is medium-sized. The rearrangement links TRBV20-1 to TRBJ1-1, with D perhaps TRBD1 (5 bases). Germline lookup yields CDR1 DFQATT and CDR2 SNEGSKA (reference sequence). CDR3 length: 12 amino acids. V was clipped by 2 bases and J by 3 bases, with 7 bases between them. The CDR3 DNA follows: TGCAGTGCTAGACAACAGGACACTGAAGCTTTCTTT. Protein sequence: CSARQQDTEAFF.

This clonotype has ten or more counts. V and J are TRBV19 and TRBJ2-1; 12 bases agree with TRBD2. CDR3 length equals 15 residues. After removal of 3 bases from V and 6 bases from J, the junction contained 3 bases not matched to a gene. CDR1 and CDR2 from the germline V gene are LNHDA and SQIVND (reference sequence). This CDR3 reads CASSIGLAGINEQFF. In nucleotides, the CDR3 is TGTGCCAGTAGTATCGGACTAGCGGGGATCAATGAGCAGTTCTTC. The full variable domain, with the rest looked up from reference TRBV19 and TRBJ2-1, is DGGITQSPKYLFRKEGQNVTLSCEQNLNHDAMYWYRQDPGQGLRLIYYSQIVNDFQKGDIAEGYSVSREKKESFPLTVTSAQKNPTAFYLCASSIGLAGINEQFFGPGTRLTVL.

In its sample, this clonotype was seen many times. This chain connects TRBV12-3 or TRBV12-4 to TRBJ2-5; 14 nucleotides align to TRBD2. This CDR3 region has 15 residues. The V segment lost 3 bases and the J segment 4 bases; nucleotides outside the gene matches: 1. This chain's CDR3 is CASSFGLAGGETQYF. The CDR3, as DNA: TGTGCCAGCAGTTTTGGACTAGCGGGGGGAGAGACCCAGTACTTC.

This clonotype was observed at least ten times. This chain uses TRBV20-1 with TRBJ1-2; TRBD1 matches 7 bases. Germline V gives CDR1 DFQATT, CDR2 SNEGSKA (reference sequence). V lost 3 bases and J lost 11; bases outside the gene matches: 6. The CDR3 has 11 amino acids. The CDR3: CSASVGQWYTF. The CDR3 DNA reads as TGCAGTGCTAGCGTGGGACAGTGGTACACCTTC.

This clonotype was seen repeatedly, ten times or more. This chain connects TRBV18 to TRBJ1-1, with D perhaps matching TRBD1 (6 bases). CDR3 size: 13 residues. CDR1 KGHSH and CDR2 LQKENI come from the germline V gene. The V end was cut by 3 bases, the J end by 7 bases, with 12 bases between. The CDR3 protein is CASSPGADLEAFF. In DNA, the CDR3 is TGTGCCAGCTCACCGGGGGCGGACCTTGAAGCTTTCTTT.

This clonotype came up many times. The chain joins TRBV20-1 to TRBJ1-2; D is perhaps TRBD1 (5 bases). The length of the CDR3 is 16 residues. Germline V gene sequence: CDR1 DFQATT, CDR2 SNEGSKA (reference sequence). With 0 bases removed from V and 5 bases from J, the gap between germline ends came to 19 bases. The CDR3 bases are TGCAGTGCTAGAGATTTATTTATGGGGGATTCTTATGGCTACACCTTC. Amino acid sequence: CSARDLFMGDSYGYTF.

This clonotype was detected ten times or more. The rearrangement links TRBV5-5 to TRBJ2-3, with D possibly matching TRBD2 (6 bases). Per the germline V gene, CDR1 is SGHKS and CDR2 is YYEKEE (reference sequence). The ends were cut back, 4 bases at V and 2 bases at J, with 17 bases in the middle. CDR3 length equals 16 residues. The CDR3: CASSPEGAAYTDTQYF. The CDR3 nucleotides read TGTGCCAGCAGCCCGGAGGGAGCGGCTTACACAGATACGCAGTATTTT.

This clonotype was observed at least ten times. This chain links TRBV5-1 with TRBJ2-1; the match to TRBD1 covers 10 bases. Germline assignment: CDR1 SGHRS and CDR2 YFSETQ. Trimming took 4 bases from V and 6 from J; bases not matched to a gene: 10. The CDR3 runs to 16 residues. CDR3 sequence (DNA): TGCGCCAGCAGCCACCTTCTGGGACAGGGGAGCAATGAGCAGTTCTTC. This sequence encodes CASSHLLGQGSNEQFF.

The table lists this clonotype with many counts. This sequence joins TRBV18 and TRBJ2-2; weak D call: TRBD1 (5 bases). With 2 bases removed from V and 6 bases from J, the gap between germline ends came to 22 bases. CDR1 and CDR2 from the germline V gene are KGHSH and LQKENI. The CDR3 has 18 amino acids. The CDR3 reads CASSPEDQGGRMAGELFF. CDR3 sequence (DNA): TGTGCCAGCTCACCAGAGGACCAGGGCGGCAGGATGGCCGGGGAGCTGTTTTTT.

There are many counts of this clonotype. V is TRBV20-1 and J is TRBJ2-7; 9 bases are a match to TRBD2. Per germline, CDR1 DFQATT and CDR2 SNEGSKA (reference sequence). V was pared by 2 bases and J by 1 base, with 3 bases of the junction left unmatched. This CDR3 is 14 amino acids long. The CDR3 DNA sequence: TGCAGTGCTAGAAAGCGGGGGGCTTCCTACGAGCAGTACTTC. Protein sequence: CSARKRGASYEQYF.

This clonotype was observed many times. The CDR3 loop is CASSSPAGGNTGELFF. The CDR3 nucleotides read TGTGCCAGCAGTTCTCCAGCGGGAGGCAATACCGGGGAGCTGTTTTTT. This sequence joins TRBV12-3 or TRBV12-4 and TRBJ2-2, with 9 bases matching TRBD2. The CDR3 loop spans 16 amino acids. V trimming: 4 bases; J trimming: 5 bases; junction bases outside the gene matches: 8.

This clonotype is medium-sized within its sample. The chain recombines TRBV5-8 with TRBJ2-3; D remains ambiguous. This CDR3 is 15 amino acids long. Trimming took 4 bases from V and 7 from J, leaving 19 bases between them. Germline CDR1 is SGHTS and CDR2 is YDEGEE. The CDR3 protein is CASSIDHLLGNTQYF. Written as DNA, the CDR3 is TGTGCCAGCAGCATCGACCACCTCTTGGGGAATACGCAGTATTTT.

In this sample, this clonotype is medium-sized. The chain links TRBV5-1 to TRBJ2-2; 8 nucleotides line up with TRBD2. The V gene end was trimmed by 2 bases and the J gene end by 0 bases; junction bases not matched to a gene: 3. Germline CDR1 reads SGHRS; CDR2 reads YFSETQ. The CDR3 length is 16 residues. CDR3 loop: CASSFRGLANTGELFF. The CDR3 DNA reads TGCGCCAGCAGCTTCAGGGGACTAGCGAACACCGGGGAGCTGTTTTTT.

This clonotype was seen repeatedly, ten times or more. The chain joins TRBV7-8 to TRBJ2-7, with D possibly being TRBD1 (6 bases). Germline V gene lookup returns CDR1 SGHVS and CDR2 FQNEAQ. There are 15 residues in the CDR3. V lost 4 bases and J lost 3, with 16 bases in between. Here the CDR3 DNA reads TGTGCCAGCAGCTCCCAGGGGCGATCCTTCTACGAGCAGTACTTC. Amino acid sequence: CASSSQGRSFYEQYF.

At least ten counts were recorded for this clonotype. V and J are TRBV29-1 and TRBJ1-4, with D maybe TRBD1 (5 bases). Looked up from germline, CDR1 is SQVTM and CDR2 is ANQGSEA. The CDR3 totals 12 residues. Trimming removed 7 bases at V and 3 bases at J, with 9 bases between. This CDR3 reads CSGGSSNEKLFF. The CDR3 bases are TGCAGCGGGGGGTCCTCTAATGAAAAACTGTTTTTT.

The CDR3 spells CASTKWRHPDREINEKLFF. The CDR3 DNA reads as TGTGCCAGCACCAAATGGCGACACCCGGACAGGGAGATTAATGAAAAACTGTTTTTT. The chain has TRBV3-1 and TRBJ1-4; 8 nucleotides match TRBD1. The CDR3 loop spans 19 amino acids. Per germline, CDR1 LGHDT and CDR2 YNNKEL (reference sequence). V shed 7 bases, J shed 4 bases, and the junction held 20 bases outside the gene matches. Drawing the rest from reference TRBV3-1 and TRBJ1-4, the complete variable domain is DTAVSQTPKYLVTQMGNDKSIKCEQNLGHDTMYWYKQDSKKFLKIMFSYNNKELIINETVPNRFSPKSPDKAHLNLHINSLELGDSAVYFCASTKWRHPDREINEKLFFGSGTQLSVL.

This clonotype was found many times. V is TRBV9 and J is TRBJ2-3, with 10 bases that match TRBD2. The CDR3 is 15 amino acids. The V segment lost 4 bases and the J segment 0 bases; nucleotides outside the gene matches: 2. Looked up from germline, CDR1 is SGDLS and CDR2 is YYNGEE. In nucleotides, the CDR3 is TGTGCCAGCAGCCAGACTAGCGGGAGCACAGATACGCAGTATTTT. Its translation is CASSQTSGSTDTQYF.

This clonotype was counted at least ten times. The chain has TRBV27 and TRBJ2-3; tentatively, D is TRBD1 or TRBD2 (6 bases each). V was pared by 8 bases and J by 3 bases, with 15 bases between. From germline, CDR1 is MNHEY and CDR2 SMNVEV (reference sequence). This CDR3 has 14 residues. CDR3 bases: TGTGCCAGCGGAGAGAGGGGGAGGACAGATACGCAGTATTTT. Translating it yields CASGERGRTDTQYF.

The V call is TRBV20-1, the J call TRBJ2-7; 9 bases fit TRBD1. The CDR3 contains 15 residues. Per germline, CDR1 DFQATT and CDR2 SNEGSKA (reference sequence). The junction had 6 bases not matched to a gene; V was cut back by 0 bases and J by 3 bases. In DNA form, the CDR3 reads TGCAGTGCTAGAGAACCGGGACAGGGCTACTACGAGCAGTACTTC. As protein: CSAREPGQGYYEQYF.